This passage covers 13 T cell receptor beta chains from one sample sequenced in a study of PD-1 blockade in classical Hodgkin lymphoma. As to time point: cycle 4 day 1 (C4D1), after more than five weeks of nivolumab. Autologous stem cell transplantation was followed by relapse in every patient, and brentuximab vedotin exposure varied. Investigators isolated CD4+ T cells from thawed PBMCs through magnetic negative selection. Measured with immunoSEQ multiplex PCR; TCRdb has only the in-frame clones, and not every one. The repertoire holds around 27,000 clones, with approximately 89% as singletons. This specimen was CD4+ T cells from blood, taken before the fourth cycle of nivolumab. The source is a human donor with classical Hodgkin lymphoma.

This clone was seen only a few times. The rearrangement joins TRBV28 to TRBJ1-2; a possible D gene is TRBD1 (6 bases). V shed 4 bases and J shed 0 bases, with 9 bases lying between them. CDR3 size: 14 residues. CDR1 and CDR2 from the germline V gene are MDHEN and SYDVKM. The CDR3: CASSSGGTNYGYTF. The CDR3 bases are TGTGCCAGCAGTTCCGGGGGCACTAACTATGGCTACACCTTC.

In its sample, this clone was seen a few times. This chain uses TRBV5-4 with TRBJ1-1; D might be TRBD1 (6 bases). The germline gives CDR1 SGHNT, CDR2 YYREEE (reference sequence). V gave up 4 bases and J gave up 6 bases, with 13 bases separating them. The CDR3 length is 13 residues. In DNA form, the CDR3 reads TGTGCCAGCAGCCTAGACAGGTTCCCTGAAGCTTTCTTT. This sequence encodes CASSLDRFPEAFF.

The chain employs TRBV7-2 and TRBJ2-1; TRBD1 matches at 7 bases. The V gene's germline CDR1 is SGHTA and CDR2 FQGNSA. V was pared by 1 base and J by 1 base, with 10 bases of the junction left unmatched. This CDR3 has 18 amino acids. As DNA, the CDR3 is TGTGCCAGCAGCTTAGGGAGAGAACAGGGGTTGTCCTACAATGAGCAGTTCTTC. This translates into CASSLGREQGLSYNEQFF.

This chain joins TRBV1 and TRBJ2-4; TRBD2 is the table's D call, not checked against the DNA. TRBV1 has pseudogene status. The CDR3 is made up of 17 amino acids. The CDR3 coding sequence is TGCACCAGCAGCCAATATAATCAGCGGGAGGCCAAAAACATTCAGTACTTC. Translation gives CTSSQYNQREAKNIQYF.

This clone has a single count. DNA for the CDR3: TGTGCCAGCATCCCGGGACAGGGAAGCTCTGGGGCCAACGTCCTGACTTTC. This encodes CASIPGQGSSGANVLTF. The chain uses TRBV7-2 and TRBJ2-6, with 9 bases aligning to TRBD1. V dropped 7 bases and J dropped 0; count of bases not matched to a gene: 7. Germline V gives CDR1 SGHTA, CDR2 FQGNSA. The length of the CDR3 is 17 residues.

In regard to this clone: The junction and the germline gene differ at one end; a read error may be behind it. The sample holds other DNA sequences that translate to the same CDR3. The chain links TRBV6-5 to TRBJ1-1; 7 bases fit TRBD1. Germline V gene lookup returns CDR1 MNHEY and CDR2 SVGAGI. The CDR3 has 12 residues. CDR3 sequence (DNA): TGTGCCAGCACTCAGGGGGTCGGTGAAGCCTTCTTT. Protein sequence: CASTQGVGEAFF.

The chain is built from TRBV7-2 and TRBJ2-3; 9 nucleotides agree with TRBD2. This CDR3 region has 16 residues. From germline, CDR1 is SGHTA and CDR2 FQGNSA. V dropped 1 base and J dropped 1; count of bases not matched to a gene: 3. The CDR3 region has the DNA TGTGCCAGCAGCTTAGGTGTAGCGGGAGGCACAGATACGCAGTATTTT. Its protein is CASSLGVAGGTDTQYF. The entire variable domain, with the rest obtained from reference TRBV7-2 and TRBJ2-3, is as follows: GAGVSQSPSNKVTEKGKDVELRCDPISGHTALYWYRQSLGQGLEFLIYFQGNSAPDKSGLPSDRFSAERTGGSVSTLTIQRTQQEDSAVYLCASSLGVAGGTDTQYFGPGTRLTVL.

The chain joins TRBV5-1 to TRBJ1-2, with a possible D match to TRBD1 (5 bases). The CDR3 loop spans 13 amino acids. Germline loops: CDR1 SGHRS, CDR2 YFSETQ. Trimming pared 0 bases from V and 8 bases from J, leaving 11 bases between. CDR3 sequence: CASSLEPGDGYTF. In nucleotides, the CDR3 is TGCGCCAGCAGCTTGGAACCGGGGGACGGCTACACCTTC.

The chain carries TRBV9 and TRBJ1-1; 7 bases line up with TRBD1. V shed 0 bases, J shed 5 bases, and the junction held 4 bases outside the gene matches. Germline CDR1 is SGDLS and CDR2 is YYNGEE. The CDR3 loop spans 14 amino acids. The CDR3 protein is CASSVGQGSTEAFF. The CDR3 nucleotides are TGTGCCAGCAGCGTAGGACAGGGAAGTACTGAAGCTTTCTTT.

The V and J genes are TRBV27 and TRBJ2-5; tentative D call: TRBD1 (6 bases). This CDR3 region has 14 residues. CDR1 is MNHEY, CDR2 SMNVEV, per germline (reference sequence). With 3 bases removed from V and 2 bases from J, the gap between germline ends came to 10 bases. CDR3 region: CASSLGDNQETQYF. In nucleotides, the CDR3 is TGTGCCAGCAGTTTGGGGGACAATCAAGAGACCCAGTACTTC.

The chain links TRBV5-1 to TRBJ2-1; 8 bases agree with TRBD2. Losses at the gene ends were 7 bases for V and 0 bases for J; bases not matched to a gene: 6. Germline V gives CDR1 SGHRS, CDR2 YFSETQ. CDR3 length: 15 amino acids. CDR3 nucleotide sequence: TGCGCCAGCGGAACGAGCGGGAGCTCCTACAATGAGCAGTTCTTC. Translating gives CASGTSGSSYNEQFF.

The V and J genes are TRBV6-5 and TRBJ1-1; D perhaps matches TRBD1 (6 bases). Germline CDR1 reads MNHEY; CDR2 reads SVGAGI. The CDR3 covers 15 residues. The ends were cut back, 5 bases at V and 6 bases at J, with 19 bases in the middle. This CDR3 reads CASSQLRGRGAEAFF. The CDR3 DNA reads as TGTGCCAGCAGTCAACTGCGGGGGCGGGGGGCTGAAGCTTTCTTT.

J is TRBJ1-4 and V is TRBV27, with D unclear. This CDR3 spans 12 amino acids. The V end was cut by 4 bases, the J end by 5 bases, with 5 bases between. Germline assignment: CDR1 MNHEY and CDR2 SMNVEV (reference sequence). The CDR3 DNA reads TGTGCCAGCAGTTCCGGGAATGAAAAACTGTTTTTT. Translating it yields CASSSGNEKLFF.